These 18 T cell receptor beta chains share one sample of origin, sequenced in a study of human T cells and chemical hapten exposure. Time point here: pre-sensitization, week 0. Documented treatment: therapeutic diphenylcyclopropenone sensitization with weekly scalp DPC. One entry per CDR3 protein, called by TCRdb with MiXCR from the RACE reads. The sample consists of about 120,000 distinct CDR3 sequences, roughly 14% of them appearing once. Sequencing used whole blood, obtained in connection with sensitization to the hapten diphenylcyclopropenone (DPC). The receptors derive from a woman aged 18-35 years with alopecia areata. Some clones in this sample may be carry-over from other donors' samples.

This chain links TRBV20-1 with TRBJ1-2; TRBD1 might be the D (6 bases). The CDR3 totals 11 residues. Trimming shortened V by 4 bases and J by 7 bases, and 10 bases separated the two germline ends. Looked up from germline, CDR1 is DFQATT and CDR2 is SNEGSKA (reference sequence). The CDR3: CSAIPGVGYTF. CDR3 in DNA: TGCAGTGCTATCCCAGGGGTTGGCTACACCTTC.

The chain is built from TRBV29-1 and TRBJ2-3; D gene unclear. The CDR3 has 11 residues. The V gene lost 8 bases and the J gene lost 6 bases, with 12 bases spanning the gap. Germline V gives CDR1 SQVTM, CDR2 ANQGSEA. The CDR3 region has the DNA TGCAGCTATAGGGTGGCGGATACGCAGTATTTT. Amino acid sequence: CSYRVADTQYF.

This clonotype was recorded at least ten times. The chain has TRBV6-6 and TRBJ2-7; D gene uncertain. V lost 2 bases to trimming and J lost 4 bases, with 15 bases between them. Germline V CDR1 and CDR2: MNHNY, SVGAGI (reference sequence). The CDR3 runs to 15 residues. The CDR3 DNA reads TGTGCCAGCAGTTACGGTTTCCGGACGTCGTACGAGCAGTACTTC. Residues: CASSYGFRTSYEQYF.

The V gene is TRBV7-9, the J gene TRBJ1-2, with D possibly TRBD1 on 5 matching bases. This CDR3 has 13 amino acids. V lost 1 base, J lost 4 bases, and 7 bases lay in between. CDR1 SEHNR and CDR2 FQNEAQ come from the germline V gene (reference sequence). The CDR3 bases are TGTGCCAGCAGCTTAGGACAGCTCTATGGCTACACCTTC. This translates into CASSLGQLYGYTF.

This clonotype was seen repeatedly, ten times or more. The genes are TRBV2 and TRBJ1-1; D uncertain. V was trimmed by 1 base and J by 5 bases, leaving 8 bases between them. This CDR3 region has 13 residues. From germline, CDR1 is SNHLY and CDR2 FYNNEI. The CDR3 region is CASSEGHGTEAFF. The CDR3 nucleotides read TGTGCCAGCAGTGAAGGTCATGGAACTGAAGCTTTCTTT.

This clonotype occurred many times. This chain links TRBV25-1 with TRBJ2-3, with D possibly being TRBD1 (6 bases). Germline V gives CDR1 MGHDK, CDR2 SYGVNS. Trimming shortened V by 2 bases and J by 1 base, and 16 bases separated the two germline ends. The CDR3 is 17 amino acids. The CDR3 bases are TGTGCCAGCAGTGAAGACAGGAGACAGCTCCGCACAGATACGCAGTATTTT. Its translation is CASSEDRRQLRTDTQYF.

This clonotype has a count of ten or more. This chain links TRBV4-3 with TRBJ1-4, with no clear D. Trimming shortened V by 1 base and J by 10 bases, and 10 bases separated the two germline ends. Looked up from germline, CDR1 is LGHNA and CDR2 is YSLEER. The CDR3 spans 13 residues. CDR3 in amino acids: CASSQATSGKLFF. Here the CDR3 DNA reads TGCGCCAGCAGCCAAGCAACGAGTGGAAAACTGTTTTTT.

The chain joins TRBV28 to TRBJ2-7; 7 positions match TRBD1. J gave up 0 bases and V 1 base, and 9 bases lay outside the gene matches. The CDR3 has 17 residues. CDR1 is MDHEN, CDR2 SYDVKM, per germline. The CDR3 DNA sequence: TGTGCCAGCAGTTTATATGAGAGGGGACAGAACTCCTACGAGCAGTACTTC. The encoded protein is CASSLYERGQNSYEQYF. The full variable domain, its missing parts supplied by reference TRBV28 and TRBJ2-7, is DVKVTQSSRYLVKRTGEKVFLECVQDMDHENMFWYRQDPGLGLRLIYFSYDVKMKEKGDIPEGYSVSREKKERFSLILESASTNQTSMYLCASSLYERGQNSYEQYFGPGTRLTVT.

This clonotype has more than one count but fewer than ten. The gene calls are TRBV24-1 and TRBJ2-1; 7 nucleotides match TRBD2. The germline V gene encodes CDR1 KGHDR and CDR2 SFDVKD. V gave up 0 bases and J gave up 10 bases; unmatched junction bases: 5. The CDR3 length is 14 residues. In DNA form, the CDR3 reads TGTGCCACCAGTGATTTGCCCGGGGGAGGGGAGCAGTTCTTC. Amino acid sequence: CATSDLPGGGEQFF.

The chain combines TRBV20-1 with TRBJ2-2; D may be TRBD2 (5 bases). CDR1 is DFQATT and CDR2 is SNEGSKA in the germline V gene (reference sequence). This CDR3 contains 12 residues. Trimming shortened V by 6 bases and J by 6 bases, and 11 bases separated the two germline ends. Here the CDR3 reads CSAKPGAGELFF. The CDR3 DNA follows: TGCAGTGCGAAACCCGGGGCCGGGGAGCTGTTTTTT.

The chain joins TRBV2 to TRBJ1-2; 9 nucleotides align to TRBD1. CDR1 is SNHLY, CDR2 FYNNEI, per germline. The J segment lost 8 bases and the V segment lost 5 bases, leaving 6 bases of the junction unmatched. The CDR3 covers 13 residues. As DNA, the CDR3 is TGTGCCAGCAGTTTACAGGGGACAGGGGGCTACACCTTC. As protein: CASSLQGTGGYTF. The full variable domain, with the rest looked up from reference TRBV2 and TRBJ1-2, is EPEVTQTPSHQVTQMGQEVILRCVPISNHLYFYWYRQILGQKVEFLVSFYNNEISEKSEIFDDQFSVERPDGSNFTLKIRSTKLEDSAMYFCASSLQGTGGYTFGSGTRLTVV.

This clonotype was seen a few times. The chain recombines TRBV19 with TRBJ1-5, with no clear D. The CDR3 runs to 16 residues. Germline CDR1 is LNHDA and CDR2 is SQIVND (reference sequence). V lost 6 bases and J lost 1, with 16 bases in between. The CDR3 nucleotides are TGTGCCAGTAGCCCGCGGGGTACGCGGAGCAATCAGCCCCAGCATTTT. As protein: CASSPRGTRSNQPQHF. Complete variable domain (other parts from reference TRBV19 and TRBJ1-5): DGGITQSPKYLFRKEGQNVTLSCEQNLNHDAMYWYRQDPGQGLRLIYYSQIVNDFQKGDIAEGYSVSREKKESFPLTVTSAQKNPTAFYLCASSPRGTRSNQPQHFGDGTRLSIL.

CDR3 DNA: TGTGCTAGTGCCCCCGCAGGGGGTGAGCAGTTCTTC. Translation gives CASAPAGGEQFF. This chain uses TRBV12-5 with TRBJ2-1, with TRBD1 matching 7 bases. V trimming: 7 bases; J trimming: 9 bases; junction bases outside the gene matches: 6. CDR1 and CDR2 (germline): LGHNT, FRNRAP. The CDR3 is 12 amino acids. The full variable domain, in which reference TRBV12-5 and TRBJ2-1 provide the parts outside the CDR3, is DARVTQTPRHKVTEMGQEVTMRCQPILGHNTVFWYRQTMMQGLELLAYFRNRAPLDDSGMPKDRFSAEMPDATLATLKIQPSEPRDSAVYFCASAPAGGEQFFGPGTRLTVL.

CDR3: CASFRDSREKLFF. Here the CDR3 DNA reads TGTGCCAGCTTCCGGGACAGCCGTGAAAAACTGTTTTTT. The chain links TRBV18 to TRBJ1-4; 7 positions agree with TRBD1. Germline V CDR1 and CDR2: KGHSH, LQKENI. V shed 7 bases, J shed 7 bases, and the junction held 6 bases outside the gene matches. The CDR3 consists of 13 residues.

This clonotype has a handful of counts. V is TRBV10-3 and J is TRBJ2-7; possible D gene TRBD1, 6 bases. Germline-derived CDR1 and CDR2 are ENHRY and SYGVKD. This CDR3 region has 16 residues. The germline V and J ends were trimmed by 8 bases and 5 bases, with 25 bases remaining between them. CDR3 sequence: CAIQPRLGQLGNEQYF. The CDR3 DNA sequence: TGTGCCATCCAGCCTCGCCTTGGACAGTTGGGAAACGAGCAGTACTTC.

This clonotype was detected a few times. The genes are TRBV7-8 and TRBJ2-5; D may correspond to TRBD1 or TRBD2 (5 bases each). Trimming shortened V by 2 bases and J by 1 base, and 17 bases separated the two germline ends. Germline CDR1 is SGHVS and CDR2 is FQNEAQ. The CDR3 contains 17 residues. CDR3 region: CASSLQWGTDSQETQYF. The CDR3 nucleotides are TGTGCCAGCAGCTTACAGTGGGGGACGGACTCCCAAGAGACCCAGTACTTC.

This clonotype occurred a few times. The chain recombines TRBV7-8 with TRBJ2-5, with 7 bases fitting TRBD1. Unmatched junction bases numbered 2, after V lost 1 base and J lost 3 bases. CDR1 and CDR2 (germline): SGHVS, FQNEAQ. The CDR3 has 14 residues. CDR3 DNA: TGTGCCAGCAGCTTAGTCGGGACAGAAGAGACCCAGTACTTC. Translation: CASSLVGTEETQYF.

This chain connects TRBV28 to TRBJ2-4, with D hard to call. In germline, CDR1 is MDHEN, CDR2 SYDVKM. The V end was cut by 7 bases, the J end by 9 bases, with 10 bases between. The CDR3 runs to 11 residues. CDR3 nucleotide sequence: TGTGCCAGCACCTACCGAACCATTCAGTACTTC. The encoded protein is CASTYRTIQYF.